Presented here are 30 T cell receptor beta chains from one specimen sequenced in a study of blood T cells in healthy people across ages. Together with a sample-barcoded 5' primer, a J-beta primer mix was included in a second PCR lasting about 6 to 11 cycles. MiXCR, run by TCRdb on the 5' RACE reads, gives a single entry per CDR3 protein. The repertoire consists of fewer than 1,200,000 distinct CDR3 sequences, with approximately 26% occurring once and the leading ten covering less than 0.75%. These data also formed part of another study, on T cells of mothers and their children.

The sample consisted of blood. The receptors stem from a girl aged 2 to 9 in good health.

V usage is TRBV5-1 and J usage is TRBJ2-5; 12 bases are a match to TRBD2. The J segment lost 4 bases and the V segment lost 9 bases, leaving 10 bases of the junction unmatched. Germline values: CDR1 SGHRS, CDR2 YFSETQ. This CDR3 contains 15 residues. The CDR3: CATATSGSSGETQYF. The DNA of the CDR3 is TGCGCCACCGCGACTAGCGGGAGCTCGGGAGAGACCCAGTACTTC.

This clonotype was counted between two and nine times. The V call is TRBV25-1, the J call TRBJ2-3; D call uncertain. Germline lookup yields CDR1 MGHDK and CDR2 SYGVNS. The V end lost 4 bases, the J end lost 2 bases, and 13 bases lay between the germline ends. This CDR3 contains 15 residues. The CDR3 DNA is TGTGCCAGCAGTGTGGTTATCTATAACACAGATACGCAGTATTTT. Amino acids: CASSVVIYNTDTQYF.

In this sample, this clonotype turned up a few times. The chain has TRBV5-5 and TRBJ2-7; a weak D match, TRBD1 (6 bases). Germline CDR1 reads SGHKS; CDR2 reads YYEKEE (reference sequence). V was shortened by 2 bases and J by 2 bases, with 11 bases between the two germline ends. The CDR3 has 14 amino acids. As DNA, the CDR3 is TGTGCCAGCAGCTTTTTGGGGGCCCCCTACGAGCAGTACTTC. Its translation is CASSFLGAPYEQYF.

The V and J genes are TRBV29-1 and TRBJ1-1; unclear D gene. The CDR3 contains 12 residues. Trimming shortened V by 7 bases and J by 1 base, and 10 bases separated the two germline ends. Germline assignment: CDR1 SQVTM and CDR2 ANQGSEA. Here the CDR3 DNA reads TGCAGCGCAAGGACCGAGAACACTGAAGCTTTCTTT. Its translation: CSARTENTEAFF.

In its sample, this clonotype was seen a few times. The chain recombines TRBV28 with TRBJ2-4; possibly TRBD1 for D (5 bases). Trimming left V 4 bases short and J 2 bases short, with 9 bases between. Per the germline V gene, CDR1 is MDHEN and CDR2 is SYDVKM. The CDR3 is made up of 14 amino acids. CDR3 in DNA: TGTGCCAGCAGTTCCAGGGAAACCAAAAACATTCAGTACTTC. This codes for CASSSRETKNIQYF.

This clonotype was detected a few times. At one of its ends the junction is not consistent with the germline gene, which may arise from a read error. J is TRBJ2-5 and V is TRBV4-2, with no clear D. This CDR3 comprises 14 residues. Germline CDR1 and CDR2: LGHNA and YNFKEQ. The CDR3 bases are TGTGCCGGCAGCCAAGAATTGGGCGGAGAGACCCAGTACTTC. This sequence encodes CAGSQELGGETQYF.

CDR3 sequence reads: CASTDSSSLYGYTF. CDR3 DNA sequence: TGCGCCAGCACCGATAGTTCTTCACTCTATGGCTACACCTTC. The genes are TRBV5-1 and TRBJ1-2; D is uncertain. Trimming took 6 bases from V and 4 from J, leaving 16 bases between them. The length of the CDR3 is 14 residues. The germline V gene encodes CDR1 SGHRS and CDR2 YFSETQ.

In its sample, this clonotype was seen a few times. V is TRBV6-5 and J is TRBJ2-3; tentative D call: TRBD1 (5 bases). V lost 3 bases, J lost 5 bases, and 12 bases lay in between. Germline CDR1 is MNHEY and CDR2 is SVGAGI. The CDR3 covers 14 residues. In DNA, the CDR3 is TGTGCCAGCAGTTATCAGGGAATGGGAGATACGCAGTATTTT. Translating gives CASSYQGMGDTQYF.

This chain connects TRBV29-1 to TRBJ2-1; TRBD2 matches 11 bases. The germline V gene encodes CDR1 SQVTM and CDR2 ANQGSEA. The CDR3 sequence is 16 residues long. V dropped 5 bases and J dropped 5; count of bases not matched to a gene: 11. CDR3 sequence reads: CSVLIPGLAVDNEQFF. For the CDR3, the DNA is TGCAGCGTTCTTATTCCGGGACTAGCGGTAGACAATGAGCAGTTCTTC.

This chain uses TRBV7-8 with TRBJ1-1, with D hard to call. Germline V gene lookup returns CDR1 SGHVS and CDR2 FQNEAQ. CDR3 length: 14 residues. Trimming stripped 3 bases from V and 4 bases from J, with 12 bases between. In DNA form, the CDR3 reads TGTGCCAGCAGCTTTTCCGTCAGTGGCACTGAAGCTTTCTTT. It translates to CASSFSVSGTEAFF.

This clonotype was seen a few times. The chain uses TRBV12-3 or TRBV12-4 and TRBJ1-5, with D perhaps TRBD1 (6 bases). CDR3 length: 14 residues. Deletions cut 7 bases from V and 6 bases from J, with 16 bases between. The CDR3 reads CASTPTGSGQPQHF. The CDR3 bases are TGTGCCAGCACTCCTACAGGGTCGGGTCAGCCCCAGCATTTT.

The chain has TRBV7-9 and TRBJ1-1; maybe TRBD1 (5 bases). This CDR3 comprises 13 residues. The V gene lost 6 bases and the J gene lost 3 bases, with 11 bases spanning the gap. CDR1 and CDR2 (germline): SEHNR, FQNEAQ (reference sequence). In nucleotides, the CDR3 is TGTGCCAGCAGACGTGACAGAGACACTGAAGCTTTCTTT. Its translation is CASRRDRDTEAFF. Variable domain in full (rest from reference TRBV7-9 and TRBJ1-1): DTGVSQNPRHKITKRGQNVTFRCDPISEHNRLYWYRQTLGQGPEFLTYFQNEAQLEKSRLLSDRFSAERPKGSFSTLEIQRTEQGDSAMYLCASRRDRDTEAFFGQGTRLTVV.

The gene calls are TRBV29-1 and TRBJ1-1; D is unclear. V was shortened by 4 bases and J by 1 base, with 7 bases between the two germline ends. Germline V gene sequence: CDR1 SQVTM, CDR2 ANQGSEA. The CDR3 is made up of 12 amino acids. CDR3 protein: CSVVLWNTEAFF. DNA of the CDR3: TGCAGCGTTGTTCTCTGGAACACTGAAGCTTTCTTT.

The chain joins TRBV6-5 to TRBJ2-3; 10 bases are shared with TRBD2. Germline CDR1 is MNHEY and CDR2 is SVGAGI. With V trimmed by 6 bases and J by 1 base, 4 bases remained unmatched. The CDR3 consists of 15 residues. In DNA, the CDR3 is TGTGCCAGCAGGCTTCTAGCGGGAGGCACAGATACGCAGTATTTT. Translation gives CASRLLAGGTDTQYF.

J is TRBJ2-5 and V is TRBV20-1; TRBD1 aligns across 8 bases. The CDR3 runs 12 residues. Germline CDR1 DFQATT, CDR2 SNEGSKA (reference sequence). The V and J ends lost 5 bases and 4 bases, in that order; junction bases with no gene match: 3. The CDR3 DNA follows: TGCAGTGCTCCAGGGGGCCGAGAGACCCAGTACTTC. Protein: CSAPGGRETQYF.

The rearrangement links TRBV20-1 to TRBJ2-7; D unclear. Germline CDR1 is DFQATT and CDR2 is SNEGSKA (reference sequence). V was cut by 6 bases and J by 10 bases, with 22 bases left in between. The CDR3 sequence is 13 residues long. This CDR3 reads CSASVITGTEQYF. Written as DNA, the CDR3 is TGCAGTGCCTCGGTAATCACCGGAACGGAACAGTACTTC.

The genes are TRBV4-1 and TRBJ1-1, with TRBD1 as a possible D gene (5 bases). This CDR3 comprises 16 residues. V was cut by 3 bases and J by 10 bases, with 24 bases left in between. Germline V lookup: CDR1 MGHRA, CDR2 YSYEKL. Here the CDR3 DNA reads TGCGCCAGCAGCCAGGTTTCAGGGACCCCCTCGGGTCGAGCTTTCTTT. Translation: CASSQVSGTPSGRAFF.

The chain employs TRBV6-1 and TRBJ1-5; D gene unclear. The germline CDR1 and CDR2 sequences are MNHNS and SASEGT. The CDR3 extends over 14 amino acids. V was clipped by 4 bases and J by 4 bases, with 11 bases between them. The CDR3 DNA is TGTGCCAGCAGTGCGGTAACAGCGAATCAGCCCCAGCATTTT. It is translated as CASSAVTANQPQHF.

The chain joins TRBV24-1 to TRBJ2-5; no reliable D call. The CDR3 is 12 amino acids. Trimming took 4 bases from V and 5 from J, leaving 7 bases between them. Germline-derived CDR1 and CDR2 are KGHDR and SFDVKD. The DNA of the CDR3 is TGTGCCACCAGTGACGCCTCGGAGACCCAGTACTTC. Its protein is CATSDASETQYF.

This clonotype was detected a few times. This rearrangement joins TRBV7-9 to TRBJ1-2; D is unclear. The V gene lost 5 bases and the J gene lost 4 bases, with 17 bases spanning the gap. In germline, CDR1 is SEHNR, CDR2 FQNEAQ (reference sequence). The CDR3 has 15 amino acids. The CDR3 is CASSDLRAPSYGYTF. The CDR3 DNA follows: TGTGCCAGCAGCGACCTCCGGGCGCCTAGCTATGGCTACACCTTC.

The table lists this clonotype with a few counts. V gene TRBV12-3 or TRBV12-4 combines with J gene TRBJ2-5; TRBD1 matches 7 bases. CDR3 length: 14 amino acids. J gave up 2 bases and V 7 bases, and 7 bases lay outside the gene matches. CDR3 coding DNA: TGTGCCAGCAACAAGGACAGGTCTCAAGAGACCCAGTACTTC. Protein sequence: CASNKDRSQETQYF.

The V call is TRBV12-5, the J call TRBJ2-5; possibly TRBD1 for D (6 bases). Germline V gives CDR1 LGHNT, CDR2 FRNRAP. The CDR3 totals 16 residues. V was cut by 3 bases and J by 5 bases, with 19 bases left in between. This chain's CDR3 is CASGLVLDSDAETQYF. CDR3 coding DNA: TGTGCTAGTGGTTTAGTCTTGGACAGCGACGCGGAGACCCAGTACTTC.

J is TRBJ2-3 and V is TRBV5-1, with a possible D match to TRBD2 (6 bases). The CDR3 extends over 14 amino acids. V was cut by 0 bases and J by 4 bases, with 9 bases left in between. Germline CDR1 SGHRS, CDR2 YFSETQ. The CDR3 loop reads CASSLGDSPDTQYF. The CDR3 DNA is TGCGCCAGCAGCTTGGGGGACTCTCCAGATACGCAGTATTTT.

This clonotype was seen only a few times. The chain uses TRBV7-9 and TRBJ2-7, with TRBD1 matching over 10 bases. Trimming took 5 bases from V and 3 from J; bases not matched to a gene: 4. The CDR3 loop spans 14 amino acids. The germline gives CDR1 SEHNR, CDR2 FQNEAQ (reference sequence). CDR3 nucleotides: TGTGCCAGCAGCCTCTGGACAGGGGGCTACGAGCAGTACTTC. Its protein is CASSLWTGGYEQYF. Drawing the rest from reference TRBV7-9 and TRBJ2-7, the complete variable domain is DTGVSQNPRHKITKRGQNVTFRCDPISEHNRLYWYRQTLGQGPEFLTYFQNEAQLEKSRLLSDRFSAERPKGSFSTLEIQRTEQGDSAMYLCASSLWTGGYEQYFGPGTRLTVT.

This clonotype was detected only a few times. The chain combines TRBV7-8 with TRBJ1-2; 10 nucleotides agree with TRBD1. V shed 3 bases and J 4 bases; nucleotides not matched to a gene: 5. The germline V gene has CDR1 SGHVS and CDR2 FQNEAQ. The CDR3 length is 15 residues. CDR3 nucleotide sequence: TGTGCCAGCAGCTTGACAGGGGGCGCTGGCTATGGCTACACCTTC. It is translated as CASSLTGGAGYGYTF. Combining the CDR3 with reference TRBV7-8 and TRBJ1-2 gives the whole variable domain GAGVSQSPRYKVAKRGQDVALRCDPISGHVSLFWYQQALGQGPEFLTYFQNEAQLDKSGLPSDRFFAERPEGSVSTLKIQRTQQEDSAVYLCASSLTGGAGYGYTFGSGTRLTVV.

This clonotype appeared a few times. V gene TRBV18 combines with J gene TRBJ1-2; 7 nucleotides align to TRBD1. The CDR3 loop spans 14 amino acids. The germline V gene encodes CDR1 KGHSH and CDR2 LQKENI. The V and J ends lost 1 base and 4 bases, in that order; junction bases with no gene match: 3. The CDR3 region is CASSPLDRTYGYTF. The DNA for the CDR3 is TGTGCCAGCTCACCACTGGACAGGACCTATGGCTACACCTTC.

The chain recombines TRBV5-1 with TRBJ2-1, with 8 bases matching TRBD1. The CDR3 contains 16 residues. V dropped 1 base and J dropped 4; count of bases not matched to a gene: 7. In germline, CDR1 is SGHRS, CDR2 YFSETQ. The DNA for the CDR3 is TGCGCCAGCAGCTTGACGTGGACAGGGAGTTACAATGAGCAGTTCTTC. Protein: CASSLTWTGSYNEQFF.

This clonotype appeared a single time. V gene TRBV2 combines with J gene TRBJ2-5; perhaps TRBD2 as D (5 bases). V dropped 8 bases and J dropped 12 bases, with 7 bases sitting between them. The germline V gene encodes CDR1 SNHLY and CDR2 FYNNEI. CDR3 length equals 8 residues. CDR3 DNA sequence: TGTGCCAGCGGAGCGGAGTACTTC. It translates to CASGAEYF.

This clonotype was seen more than once but under ten times. The V and J genes are TRBV4-1 and TRBJ2-5; D uncertain. The germline V gene has CDR1 MGHRA and CDR2 YSYEKL. This CDR3 region has 14 residues. The V end lost 6 bases, the J end lost 5 bases, and 16 bases lay between the germline ends. The CDR3 reads CASSLRLSEETQYF. The CDR3, as DNA: TGCGCCAGCAGTTTACGGCTTTCCGAGGAGACCCAGTACTTC.

This rearrangement joins TRBV7-9 to TRBJ1-4, with 9 bases fitting TRBD1. The CDR3 is 16 amino acids. Germline trimming cut 2 bases from V and 7 bases from J; bases unmatched to any gene: 8. From germline, CDR1 is SEHNR and CDR2 FQNEAQ (reference sequence). The CDR3 DNA is TGTGCCAGCAGCTTATTGCCCGCACAGGGGGCTGAAAAACTGTTTTTT. Its protein is CASSLLPAQGAEKLFF. Looking up the rest from reference TRBV7-9 and TRBJ1-4 gives the full variable domain: DTGVSQNPRHKITKRGQNVTFRCDPISEHNRLYWYRQTLGQGPEFLTYFQNEAQLEKSRLLSDRFSAERPKGSFSTLEIQRTEQGDSAMYLCASSLLPAQGAEKLFFGSGTQLSVL.